Below are 6 T cell receptor beta chains sequenced from a single sample in a study of blood T cell repertoires in COVID-19. Some clones are missing from TCRdb's copy, which holds only in-frame ones; the method was immunoSEQ multiplex PCR. Here the sample spans about 99,000 clones, 70% to 90% being singletons. The sequencing sample was made of peripheral blood. All receptors derive from a woman aged 60-70 years in a cohort sampled during active or convalescent COVID-19.

The chain carries TRBV6-5 and TRBJ1-2; D unresolved. The V gene lost 5 bases and the J gene lost 4 bases, with 11 bases spanning the gap. Germline V gives CDR1 MNHEY, CDR2 SVGAGI. The CDR3 spans 13 residues. DNA for the CDR3: TGTGCCAGCAGTCAGATAGCTCTCTATGGCTACACCTTC. Residues: CASSQIALYGYTF.

The V and J genes are TRBV5-4 and TRBJ2-2; D gene ambiguous. Trimming left V 1 base short and J 5 bases short, with 6 bases between. Germline V gene data show CDR1 as SGHNT and CDR2 as YYREEE (reference sequence). The CDR3 length is 13 residues. CDR3 DNA sequence: TGTGCCAGCAGCTTGTCCTCTACCGGGGAGCTGTTTTTT. Protein product: CASSLSSTGELFF.

This rearrangement joins TRBV19 to TRBJ1-4; no clear D. Trimming shortened V by 6 bases and J by 6 bases, and 17 bases separated the two germline ends. Germline V CDR1 and CDR2: LNHDA, SQIVND (reference sequence). The CDR3 is 15 amino acids. CDR3 in DNA: TGTGCCAGTAGCGAGGGCAGGAATCGTGATGAAAAACTGTTTTTT. Protein: CASSEGRNRDEKLFF.

The DNA of the CDR3 is TGTGCCAGCAAGGGGAACGGAAACACCATATATTTT. Residues: CASKGNGNTIYF. The genes are TRBV2 and TRBJ1-3, with D tentatively TRBD1 (5 bases). The CDR3 length is 12 residues. With 7 bases removed from V and 4 bases from J, the gap between germline ends came to 8 bases. Germline V gives CDR1 SNHLY, CDR2 FYNNEI.

J is TRBJ1-2 and V is TRBV7-9, with TRBD1 matching 9 bases. With 1 base clipped from V and 4 bases from J, the junction kept 7 bases outside the gene matches. Germline V gives CDR1 SEHNR, CDR2 FQNEAQ (reference sequence). The CDR3 contains 16 residues. In DNA form, the CDR3 reads TGTGCCAGCAGCTTAGGACTGGGACAGGGAATCTATGGCTACACCTTC. Its protein product is CASSLGLGQGIYGYTF.

The chain has TRBV20-1 and TRBJ1-3, with no clear D. Germline CDR1 reads DFQATT; CDR2 reads SNEGSKA (reference sequence). Trimming shortened V by 3 bases and J by 2 bases, and 8 bases separated the two germline ends. The CDR3 sequence is 13 residues long. CDR3 protein: CSASEAAGNTIYF. The CDR3 DNA reads as TGCAGTGCTAGTGAGGCAGCTGGAAACACCATATATTTT.